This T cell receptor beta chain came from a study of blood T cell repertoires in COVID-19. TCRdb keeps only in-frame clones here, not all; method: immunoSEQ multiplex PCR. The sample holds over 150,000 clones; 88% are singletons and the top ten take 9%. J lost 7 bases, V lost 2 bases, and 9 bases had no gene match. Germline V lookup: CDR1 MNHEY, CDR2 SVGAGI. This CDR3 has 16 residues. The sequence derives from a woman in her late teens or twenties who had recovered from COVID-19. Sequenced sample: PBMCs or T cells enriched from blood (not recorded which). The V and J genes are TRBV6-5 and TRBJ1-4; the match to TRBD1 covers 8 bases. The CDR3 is CASSYQGGQGIEKLFF. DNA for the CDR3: TGTGCCAGCAGTTACCAAGGAGGACAGGGCATTGAAAAACTGTTTTTT.